This is a list of T cell receptor beta chains from one sample in a study of blood T cell repertoires in COVID-19. Here immunoSEQ multiplex PCR was the method, and the copy in TCRdb shows in-frame clones only, minus some. Found here are fewer than 65,000 clones, around 79% of them singletons; the top ten hold roughly 25%. The sequenced sample consisted of peripheral blood. These receptors all stem from a man aged 65 to 85 with acute or convalescent COVID-19. The CDR3 runs from the conserved cysteine through the conserved F or W. The order of the fields is J gene, D gene, V gene, clone size, CDR3 DNA, CDR3 protein. D genes are given only for firm matches. Size tells how often a clone was seen (once, few, many) or the class of an expanded clone, and some rows leave it out.

J: TRBJ2-5; D: NA; V: TRBV7-9; size: once; DNA: TGTGCCAGCAGCCCGACAGCTCATCAAGAGACCCAGTACTTC; CDR3: CASSPTAHQETQYF
J: TRBJ2-1; D: NA; V: TRBV30; size: NA; DNA: TGTGCCTGGAGTGCACAGAGGGATGCTGAGCAGTTCTTC; CDR3: CAWSAQRDAEQFF
J: TRBJ2-3; D: NA; V: TRBV27; size: NA; DNA: TGTGCCAGCATGAGGCAGGGGGGAGATACGCAGTATTTT; CDR3: CASMRQGGDTQYF
J: TRBJ1-6; D: NA; V: TRBV7-2; size: NA; DNA: TGTGCCAGCAGCTTAGCTGGCAGGGGCCAAGGACGCCTCCACTTT; CDR3: CASSLAGRGQGRLHF
J: TRBJ2-7; D: TRBD2; V: TRBV30; size: NA; DNA: TGTGCCTGGAGTCCCGGGACTAGCGGGGGTAACGAGCAGTACTTC; CDR3: CAWSPGTSGGNEQYF
J: TRBJ1-4; D: NA; V: TRBV9; size: NA; DNA: TGTGCCAGCAGCCAGACAGGCATGGGTGAAAAACTGTTTTTT; CDR3: CASSQTGMGEKLFF
J: TRBJ1-2; D: NA; V: TRBV2; size: NA; DNA: TGTGCCAGCAGTGAAACAGTACTCTATGGCTACACCTTC; CDR3: CASSETVLYGYTF
J: TRBJ2-1; D: NA; V: TRBV18; size: once; DNA: TGTGCCAGCTCACCTGGCACAGGGTCATACAATGAGCAGTTCTTC; CDR3: CASSPGTGSYNEQFF
J: TRBJ2-1; D: TRBD2; V: TRBV5-1; size: few; DNA: TGCGCCAGCAGCTTAACTAGCGGGGGGGTAGAGCAGTTCTTC; CDR3: CASSLTSGGVEQFF
J: TRBJ1-2; D: NA; V: TRBV15; size: NA; DNA: TGTGCCATCAGTACAGCTAACTATGGCTACACCTTC; CDR3: CAISTANYGYTF
J: TRBJ2-5; D: TRBD2; V: TRBV5-4; size: NA; DNA: TGTGCCAGCAGCTTGCAGGGACCGGGGGGAGAGACCCAGTACTTC; CDR3: CASSLQGPGGETQYF
J: TRBJ1-1; D: NA; V: TRBV12-5; size: NA; DNA: TGTGCTAGTGGTTTGGGGACAATCACTGAAGCTTTCTTT; CDR3: CASGLGTITEAFF
J: TRBJ2-5; D: TRBD2; V: TRBV12-3/TRBV12-4; size: few; DNA: TGTGCCAGCAGCCCGAGCGGGAGGGAGACCCAGTACTTC; CDR3: CASSPSGRETQYF
J: TRBJ2-1; D: TRBD2; V: TRBV5-1; size: NA; DNA: TGCGCCAGCAGCTTGGCCCGGGGGGTGGTGTTCAATGAGCAGTTCTTC; CDR3: CASSLARGVVFNEQFF
J: TRBJ2-7; D: TRBD1; V: TRBV7-9; size: NA; DNA: TGTGCCAGCAGCACGCCGGGACAGGGGACCGAGCAGTACTTC; CDR3: CASSTPGQGTEQYF
J: TRBJ1-2; D: TRBD1; V: TRBV6-4; size: few; DNA: TGTGCCAGCAGTAAGGGACAGGGGGCGCTTGATGGCTACACCTTC; CDR3: CASSKGQGALDGYTF
J: TRBJ2-1; D: TRBD1; V: TRBV11-2; size: NA; DNA: TGTGCCAGCAGCCCCGGGACAGGATCCTACAATGAGCAGTTCTTC; CDR3: CASSPGTGSYNEQFF
J: TRBJ1-2; D: NA; V: TRBV10-3; size: once; DNA: TGTGCCATCAGTGGCACCGATGGTGGCCGCGGAGGAGGCTACACCTTC; CDR3: CAISGTDGGRGGGYTF
J: TRBJ2-7; D: NA; V: TRBV29-1; size: NA; DNA: TGCAGCGTTGAGGAGACAGGTCCCTACGAGCAGTACTTC; CDR3: CSVEETGPYEQYF
J: TRBJ2-1; D: NA; V: TRBV10-3; size: NA; DNA: TGTGCCATCAGGGATCAGGGGAATGAGCAGTTCTTC; CDR3: CAIRDQGNEQFF
J: TRBJ2-7; D: TRBD2; V: TRBV5-1; size: NA; DNA: TGCGCCAGCAGCTTGAATAGCGGGAGCTCCTACGAGCAGTACTTC; CDR3: CASSLNSGSSYEQYF
J: TRBJ2-5; D: TRBD2; V: TRBV19; size: NA; DNA: TGTGCCAGTAGTATAACCAGCGGGAGCTCTGGCTACCAAGAGACCCAGTACTTC; CDR3: CASSITSGSSGYQETQYF
J: TRBJ1-5; D: NA; V: TRBV20-1; size: NA; DNA: TGCAGTGCTAGTCCATCGGGTCAGCCCCAGCATTTT; CDR3: CSASPSGQPQHF
J: TRBJ2-6; D: TRBD2; V: TRBV5-1; size: NA; DNA: TGCGCCAGCAGTGCCGGACTAGCTGACGGGGCCAACGTCCTGACTTTC; CDR3: CASSAGLADGANVLTF
J: TRBJ1-5; D: TRBD1; V: TRBV30; size: NA; DNA: TGTGCCTGGAGTGTACGGGGGACAGTTGAAGGGCCCCAGCATTTT; CDR3: CAWSVRGTVEGPQHF
J: TRBJ2-1; D: NA; V: TRBV4-2; size: NA; DNA: TGTGCCAGCAGCCAAACGAGGGGGAGCTCCTACAATGAGCAGTTCTTC; CDR3: CASSQTRGSSYNEQFF
J: TRBJ2-5; D: TRBD2; V: TRBV15; size: NA; DNA: TGTGCCACCAGCGGCGGGACTAGCGGGGGAGAGACCCAGTACTTC; CDR3: CATSGGTSGGETQYF
J: TRBJ2-5; D: NA; V: TRBV25-1; size: NA; DNA: TGTGCCAGCAGTGATGGGGCCGCGACGGAGACCCAGTACTTC; CDR3: CASSDGAATETQYF
J: TRBJ1-3; D: NA; V: TRBV30; size: NA; DNA: TGTGCCTGGATGGCGGGCTCTGGAAACACCATATATTTT; CDR3: CAWMAGSGNTIYF
J: TRBJ2-7; D: NA; V: TRBV3-1/TRBV3-2; size: once; DNA: TGTGCCAGCAGCCAAGCGCCCTCCAGCTCCTACGAGCAGTACTTC; CDR3: CASSQAPSSSYEQYF
J: TRBJ1-2; D: NA; V: TRBV5-8; size: NA; DNA: TGTGCCAGCGGAGACCTCTATGGCTACACCTTC; CDR3: CASGDLYGYTF
J: TRBJ2-7; D: NA; V: TRBV10-2; size: NA; DNA: TGCGCCAGCAGTGCGCGAGGGGAGCAGTACTTC; CDR3: CASSARGEQYF
J: TRBJ1-6; D: NA; V: TRBV20-1; size: NA; DNA: TGCAGTGCTAGTAGGGGTCGGGATAATTCACCCCTCCACTTT; CDR3: CSASRGRDNSPLHF
J: TRBJ2-3; D: TRBD2; V: TRBV30; size: NA; DNA: TGTGCCTGGAGTATCTCGGGAGGCCCCACAGATACGCAGTATTTT; CDR3: CAWSISGGPTDTQYF
J: TRBJ1-2; D: TRBD1; V: TRBV14; size: NA; DNA: TGTGCCAGCAGCCAAGGACAGGGCTATGGCTACACCTTC; CDR3: CASSQGQGYGYTF
J: TRBJ2-3; D: NA; V: TRBV28; size: few; DNA: TGTGCCAGCAGTCTGTACTCGAATACGCAGTATTTT; CDR3: CASSLYSNTQYF
J: TRBJ2-7; D: TRBD2; V: TRBV18; size: NA; DNA: TGTGCCAGCTCACCGGGTACTAGCGGGAGTTCCGAGCAGTACTTC; CDR3: CASSPGTSGSSEQYF